One sample yielded the 13 T cell receptor beta chains listed below, sequenced in a study of cytomegalovirus exposure and HLA in healthy donors. The PCR had 60 Vbeta and 13 Jbeta primers. The repertoire was sequenced with immunoSEQ multiplex PCR; TCRdb's copy has only in-frame clones and lacks some. The sample has about 100,000 clones, roughly three quarters seen once. The sample taken for sequencing was PBMCs. The source of these receptors is a man aged 40-49 years in good health and CMV-seropositive.

This chain links TRBV28 with TRBJ2-1; maybe TRBD1 (6 bases). The CDR3 is made up of 15 amino acids. Germline CDR1 reads MDHEN; CDR2 reads SYDVKM. Trimming cost V 5 bases and J 1 base, with 12 bases left between them. The DNA of the CDR3 is TGTGCCAGCAGTGGGGGACACCAATCCTACAATGAGCAGTTCTTC. This sequence encodes CASSGGHQSYNEQFF.

CDR3 in amino acids: CASSAGQMNTEAFF. The CDR3 region has the DNA TGCGCCAGCAGCGCCGGACAGATGAACACTGAAGCTTTCTTT. The chain couples TRBV5-1 to TRBJ1-1; D is perhaps TRBD1 (6 bases). Germline assignment: CDR1 SGHRS and CDR2 YFSETQ. Trimming left V 4 bases short and J 0 bases short, with 10 bases between. This CDR3 contains 14 residues.

This clone occurred once. V is TRBV7-9 and J is TRBJ2-2; 11 bases are shared with TRBD2. The CDR3 is 17 residues long. Germline V gene data show CDR1 as SEHNR and CDR2 as FQNEAQ (reference sequence). V gave up 6 bases and J gave up 4 bases; unmatched junction bases: 10. CDR3 sequence (DNA): TGTGCCAGCAGTCGACCGGTACTAGCGGGAGTCACCGGGGAGCTGTTTTTT. Translating gives CASSRPVLAGVTGELFF.

The chain combines TRBV2 with TRBJ1-5, with D possibly matching TRBD1 (6 bases). The CDR3 contains 13 residues. The V end lost 7 bases, the J end lost 0 bases, and 7 bases lay between the germline ends. Germline lookup yields CDR1 SNHLY and CDR2 FYNNEI. The CDR3 DNA is TGTGCCAGCACAGGGGATAGCAATCAGCCCCAGCATTTT. As protein: CASTGDSNQPQHF.

This clone came up a few times. This chain uses TRBV18 with TRBJ1-4; 7 nucleotides align to TRBD1. CDR1 and CDR2 from the germline V gene are KGHSH and LQKENI. CDR3 length: 15 residues. The V gene end was trimmed by 5 bases and the J gene end by 6 bases; junction bases not matched to a gene: 9. CDR3 sequence: CASSMDRSFDEKLFF. CDR3 nucleotides: TGTGCCAGCTCAATGGACAGGTCCTTTGATGAAAAACTGTTTTTT.

The V gene is TRBV19, the J gene TRBJ2-1, with 7 bases that match TRBD2. V was pared by 1 base and J by 6 bases, with 3 bases of the junction left unmatched. CDR3 size: 14 residues. CDR1 is LNHDA and CDR2 is SQIVND in the germline V gene (reference sequence). In DNA, the CDR3 is TGTGCCAGTAGTATAGTAGGACTAGTCAATGAGCAGTTCTTC. Residues: CASSIVGLVNEQFF.

The V and J genes are TRBV18 and TRBJ1-1, with D tentatively TRBD1 (6 bases). The CDR3 runs 15 residues. Trimming took 3 bases from V and 5 from J, leaving 16 bases between them. Looked up from germline, CDR1 is KGHSH and CDR2 is LQKENI. The CDR3 region has the DNA TGTGCCAGCTCACCGCCGGACAGACCCCTGACTGAAGCTTTCTTT. Protein product: CASSPPDRPLTEAFF. The whole variable domain, filled in from reference TRBV18 and TRBJ1-1, reads NAGVMQNPRHLVRRRGQEARLRCSPMKGHSHVYWYRQLPEEGLKFMVYLQKENIIDESGMPKERFSAEFPKEGPSILRIQQVVRGDSAAYFCASSPPDRPLTEAFFGQGTRLTVV.

The chain couples TRBV6-1 to TRBJ2-2, with 11 bases identical to TRBD2. Germline assignment: CDR1 MNHNS and CDR2 SASEGT. The length of the CDR3 is 18 residues. V shed 1 base and J 5 bases; nucleotides not matched to a gene: 9. The CDR3 spells CASSEGVAGGPWTGELFF. The CDR3 DNA sequence: TGTGCCAGCAGTGAAGGGGTAGCGGGAGGGCCTTGGACCGGGGAGCTGTTTTTT.

The chain employs TRBV5-6 and TRBJ2-1, with TRBD2 matching 7 bases. Germline CDR1 reads SGHDT; CDR2 reads YYEEEE. The CDR3 totals 16 residues. Trimming took 0 bases from V and 0 from J; bases not matched to a gene: 3. CDR3 bases: TGTGCCAGCAGCTTGGCAATAGCGGGCTCCTACAATGAGCAGTTCTTC. It is translated as CASSLAIAGSYNEQFF.

The CDR3 coding sequence is TGTGCCATCGACAGGGGGCAGAGCGGGGAGCTGTTTTTT. It translates to CAIDRGQSGELFF. V gene TRBV10-3 combines with J gene TRBJ2-2, with 10 positions matching TRBD1. Trimming took 8 bases from V and 7 from J; bases not matched to a gene: 4. The V gene's germline CDR1 is ENHRY and CDR2 SYGVKD. The CDR3 extends over 13 amino acids.

This chain connects TRBV5-1 to TRBJ2-1; D is perhaps TRBD1 (5 bases). The CDR3 length is 14 residues. Germline CDR1 SGHRS, CDR2 YFSETQ. Trimming removed 6 bases from V and 3 bases from J, with 13 bases in between. DNA of the CDR3: TGCGCCAGCACCGACAGCAAATACTACAATGAGCAGTTCTTC. Encoded protein: CASTDSKYYNEQFF.

This chain links TRBV19 with TRBJ1-5, with a possible D match to TRBD1 (5 bases). The germline V and J ends were trimmed by 7 bases and 4 bases, with 11 bases remaining between them. CDR3 length: 13 amino acids. CDR1 LNHDA and CDR2 SQIVND come from the germline V gene (reference sequence). The CDR3 DNA reads TGTGCCAGTACCTTCCAGGGTAATCAGCCCCAGCATTTT. Translating it yields CASTFQGNQPQHF. Together with reference TRBV19 and TRBJ1-5, the CDR3 gives the full variable domain: DGGITQSPKYLFRKEGQNVTLSCEQNLNHDAMYWYRQDPGQGLRLIYYSQIVNDFQKGDIAEGYSVSREKKESFPLTVTSAQKNPTAFYLCASTFQGNQPQHFGDGTRLSIL.

The chain links TRBV6-1 to TRBJ2-5; perhaps TRBD2 as D (7 bases). Between the trimmed V and J ends, which lost 5 bases and 4 bases, there was a span of 14 bases. CDR1 MNHNS and CDR2 SASEGT come from the germline V gene. CDR3 length: 14 amino acids. The DNA for the CDR3 is TGTGCCAGCAGTACGGGGGGCGGGGGAGAGACCCAGTACTTC. It translates to CASSTGGGGETQYF.